The 9 T cell receptor beta chains reported below all come from one sample, sequenced in a study of Ad26.COV2.S vaccination and SARS-CoV-2 variants. The method was immunoSEQ multiplex PCR; TCRdb's version includes in-frame clones alone and lacks a portion of them. The table has roughly 400,000 clones, 89% seen once. The sample's treatment: roughly 20 received Ad26.COV2.S at low or high dose, single or two shots; about 5 received placebo; per-sample allocation not given. Sampling was performed 63 days after the first vaccine or placebo injection. This specimen was peripheral blood, taken in a trial of Ad26.COV2.S vaccine versus placebo. These receptors all stem from a person between 18 and 60 years old who received the Ad26.COV2.S COVID-19 vaccine or a placebo.

The V call is TRBV2, the J call TRBJ1-3; 9 bases fit TRBD1. The V gene end was trimmed by 8 bases and the J gene end by 3 bases; junction bases not matched to a gene: 5. The CDR3 runs 14 residues. Germline lookup yields CDR1 SNHLY and CDR2 FYNNEI. The DNA for the CDR3 is TGTGCCAGCCAGGGACAGGGAAGTGGAAACACCATATATTTT. Translated: CASQGQGSGNTIYF.

The chain recombines TRBV6-4 with TRBJ2-1; D unclear. The ends were cut back, 4 bases at V and 4 bases at J, with 8 bases in the middle. The CDR3 length is 13 residues. Germline assignment: CDR1 MRHNA and CDR2 SNTAGT. The CDR3 nucleotides read TGTGCCAGCAGTGCTGGTTCTTACAATGAGCAGTTCTTC. Translated: CASSAGSYNEQFF.

This rearrangement joins TRBV7-2 to TRBJ1-2; a weak D match, TRBD1 (5 bases). V lost 4 bases to trimming and J lost 4 bases, with 10 bases between them. CDR3 size: 13 residues. Germline CDR1 SGHTA, CDR2 FQGNSA. The CDR3, as DNA: TGTGCCAGCAGCTCGAGGGGCGCCTATGGCTACACCTTC. It is translated as CASSSRGAYGYTF.

The gene calls are TRBV19 and TRBJ1-3, with a tentative D call TRBD1 (5 bases). The CDR3 length is 15 residues. Germline V gene sequence: CDR1 LNHDA, CDR2 SQIVND (reference sequence). The V gene lost 4 bases and the J gene lost 0 bases, with 10 bases spanning the gap. In DNA form, the CDR3 reads TGTGCCAGTAGTAGGGGGGGGAACTCTGGAAACACCATATATTTT. Its translation is CASSRGGNSGNTIYF. The variable domain in full, completed from reference TRBV19 and TRBJ1-3, reads DGGITQSPKYLFRKEGQNVTLSCEQNLNHDAMYWYRQDPGQGLRLIYYSQIVNDFQKGDIAEGYSVSREKKESFPLTVTSAQKNPTAFYLCASSRGGNSGNTIYFGEGSWLTVV.

This clone was observed once. The chain recombines TRBV11-3 with TRBJ2-7; 7 bases fit TRBD1. V lost 7 bases, J lost 6 bases, and 3 bases stayed unmatched. The CDR3 has 11 residues. CDR1 SGHNT and CDR2 YENEEA come from the germline V gene. The CDR3 DNA sequence: TGTGCCAGCAAGGGGGCGGGCGAGCAGTACTTC. It yields the protein CASKGAGEQYF.

This rearrangement joins TRBV7-2 to TRBJ2-7, with 13 bases that match TRBD2. J was trimmed by 2 bases and V by 4 bases; bases with no gene match: 5. CDR1 SGHTA and CDR2 FQGNSA come from the germline V gene. CDR3 length: 16 amino acids. The CDR3 protein is CASSWVTSGRAYEQYF. DNA of the CDR3: TGTGCCAGCAGCTGGGTAACTAGCGGGAGGGCCTACGAGCAGTACTTC.

V gene TRBV11-2 combines with J gene TRBJ1-1; TRBD1 matches 11 bases. V was clipped by 5 bases and J by 5 bases; unmatched bases: 10. Germline CDR1 SGHAT, CDR2 FQNNGV. The CDR3 covers 16 residues. This CDR3 reads CASSLGTGGLFTEAFF. The CDR3 nucleotides are TGTGCCAGCAGCCTGGGGACAGGGGGTCTATTTACTGAAGCTTTCTTT.

J is TRBJ2-7 and V is TRBV27; no reliable D call. V lost 4 bases and J 2 bases, leaving 9 bases between the germline ends. This CDR3 has 13 residues. Germline loops: CDR1 MNHEY, CDR2 SMNVEV (reference sequence). The CDR3 nucleotides are TGTGCCAGCAGTTCCATACCCACCTACGAGCAGTACTTC. Its translation: CASSSIPTYEQYF.

CDR3 residues: CASSLGVPGMYEQYF. CDR3 in DNA: TGCGCCAGCAGCTTGGGGGTCCCGGGTATGTACGAGCAGTACTTC. The chain joins TRBV5-1 to TRBJ2-7; no definite D call. With 0 bases removed from V and 4 bases from J, the gap between germline ends came to 14 bases. Germline CDR1 and CDR2: SGHRS and YFSETQ. The CDR3 sequence is 15 residues long.